This T cell receptor beta chain was documented in a study of persistence of HIV-infected CD4 T cells. The immunoSEQ assay was version 4, run in survey mode. Method: immunoSEQ multiplex PCR; TCRdb's copy keeps in-frame clones and lacks some. The sample lists under 20,000 clones, approximately 64% occurring once. Lysates of CMV-infected fibroblasts at 10 ug/mL stimulated these cells. Sorting selected CD4+ T cells upregulating both CD40 ligand and CD69. General study findings and limits: The rare CMV-responding cells with HIV-1 proviruses were not separately TCR-sequenced. Within sorted populations, more oligoclonal TCRs accompanied more oligoclonal proviruses.

Germline lookup yields CDR1 LNHDA and CDR2 SQIVND (reference sequence). This CDR3 comprises 14 residues. V was trimmed by 7 bases and J by 2 bases, leaving 13 bases between them. Remarks on this clone: Its matching antigen is unknown.

The source is an adult woman with HIV who was CMV-seropositive. The V gene is TRBV19, the J gene TRBJ2-3; D unclear. The sequencing used CD4+ T cells sorted from PBMCs after approximately 19-hour stimulation, collected from a patient who received antiretroviral therapy. CDR3 sequence: CASTTNPSTDTQYF. CDR3 DNA sequence: TGTGCCAGTACTACTAACCCCTCCACAGATACGCAGTATTTT.